One sample yielded the 17 T cell receptor beta chains listed below, sequenced in a study of blood T cell repertoires in COVID-19. The table came from immunoSEQ multiplex PCR; TCRdb's copy has only in-frame clones and leaves some out. The data hold over 200,000 clones, with over 85% observed a single time. What was sequenced was PBMCs or T cells enriched from blood (not recorded which). Every receptor here comes from a woman in her thirties with acute COVID-19.

Regarding this clone: Germline is not matched at one junction end, which may reflect a read error. J is TRBJ1-2 and V is TRBV2; 8 bases are a match to TRBD1. Germline CDR1 reads SNHLY; CDR2 reads FYNNEI. The CDR3 length is 14 residues. The CDR3 here is CASSEGTGNYGYTF. The CDR3 nucleotides read TGTGCCAGCAGCGAAGGGACAGGAAACTATGGCTACACCTTC.

The rearrangement joins TRBV6-6 to TRBJ1-2, with a possible D match to TRBD1 (6 bases). Per the germline V gene, CDR1 is MNHNY and CDR2 is SVGAGI (reference sequence). V lost 8 bases, J lost 4 bases, and 17 bases lay in between. The CDR3 length is 14 residues. The CDR3 protein is CASRKAGVIYGYTF. The CDR3 bases are TGTGCCAGCCGTAAGGCAGGGGTGATCTATGGCTACACCTTC.

This clone is a singleton in its sample. The rearrangement links TRBV5-4 to TRBJ2-3; no reliable D call. The CDR3 spans 16 residues. CDR1 and CDR2 from the germline V gene are SGHNT and YYREEE (reference sequence). The germline V and J ends were trimmed by 1 base and 2 bases, with 14 bases remaining between them. The CDR3 reads CASSLRSSPHTDTQYF. CDR3 nucleotides: TGTGCCAGCAGCTTGAGGTCTAGTCCCCACACAGATACGCAGTATTTT.

The V gene is TRBV5-4, the J gene TRBJ1-1; 9 bases map to TRBD1. The CDR3 runs to 15 residues. Germline CDR1 is SGHNT and CDR2 is YYREEE (reference sequence). V lost 4 bases and J lost 1; bases outside the gene matches: 5. The CDR3 here is CASSRRGQGNTEAFF. The CDR3 DNA reads as TGTGCCAGCAGCCGGAGGGGACAGGGGAACACTGAAGCTTTCTTT.

CDR3 amino acids: CSASSRGTGYTF. In DNA, the CDR3 is TGCAGTGCTAGTTCACGGGGGACCGGCTACACCTTC. The V gene is TRBV20-1, the J gene TRBJ1-2, with D possibly TRBD1 on 5 matching bases. Trimming stripped 3 bases from V and 8 bases from J, with 13 bases between. The CDR3 extends over 12 amino acids. CDR1 is DFQATT, CDR2 SNEGSKA, per germline (reference sequence).

J is TRBJ2-7 and V is TRBV9; D may be TRBD2 (7 bases). CDR3 length: 14 amino acids. V was shortened by 4 bases and J by 0 bases, with 11 bases between the two germline ends. CDR1 is SGDLS and CDR2 is YYNGEE in the germline V gene. CDR3 sequence (DNA): TGTGCCAGCAGCCTAGGGGGGGACTCCTACGAGCAGTACTTC. Protein product: CASSLGGDSYEQYF.

In its sample, this clone was seen once. This sequence joins TRBV18 and TRBJ1-4; D possibly corresponds to TRBD1 (6 bases). This CDR3 has 15 residues. V was shortened by 5 bases and J by 4 bases, with 14 bases between the two germline ends. Per the germline V gene, CDR1 is KGHSH and CDR2 is LQKENI. The CDR3 reads CASSSDRLGNEKLFF. CDR3 coding DNA: TGTGCCAGCTCATCCGACAGGTTGGGTAATGAAAAACTGTTTTTT.

This chain joins TRBV5-5 and TRBJ1-4; the D gene is possibly TRBD1 (6 bases). Trimming stripped 2 bases from V and 1 base from J, with 12 bases between. This CDR3 comprises 16 residues. Germline-derived CDR1 and CDR2 are SGHKS and YYEKEE (reference sequence). CDR3 coding DNA: TGTGCCAGCAGCTTCGGGGGGCCGGGAACTAATGAAAAACTGTTTTTT. Translating gives CASSFGGPGTNEKLFF.

This clone was recorded once. The V gene is TRBV27, the J gene TRBJ1-1; D uncertain. The V and J ends lost 3 bases and 0 bases respectively, with 5 bases between them. Germline lookup yields CDR1 MNHEY and CDR2 SMNVEV (reference sequence). The CDR3 is 13 amino acids. DNA of the CDR3: TGTGCCAGCAGTTTGACTATGAACACTGAAGCTTTCTTT. This encodes CASSLTMNTEAFF.

This chain connects TRBV7-2 to TRBJ1-1; D perhaps matches TRBD1 (5 bases). The CDR3 contains 16 residues. CDR1 is SGHTA, CDR2 FQGNSA, per germline. V was shortened by 5 bases and J by 7 bases, with 23 bases between the two germline ends. CDR3 sequence reads: CASSIIRRDLRFEAFF. The CDR3 DNA is TGTGCCAGCAGCATTATCCGACGGGACTTACGGTTTGAAGCTTTCTTT.

The V gene is TRBV7-2, the J gene TRBJ2-5, with 9 bases lining up with TRBD2. CDR3 length: 16 amino acids. V was clipped by 2 bases and J by 1 base; unmatched bases: 5. The germline V gene encodes CDR1 SGHTA and CDR2 FQGNSA. The CDR3 sequence: CASSLRGGVSQETQYF. The CDR3 DNA reads TGTGCCAGCAGCTTACGCGGGGGGGTTTCCCAAGAGACCCAGTACTTC.

The chain employs TRBV28 and TRBJ1-5; D unclear. CDR3 length equals 13 residues. Trimming took off 3 bases at V and 5 bases at J, with 8 bases between the two ends. CDR1 and CDR2 (germline): MDHEN, SYDVKM. The CDR3 sequence: CASSFPGYQPQHF. The CDR3 nucleotides read TGTGCCAGCAGTTTCCCAGGTTATCAGCCCCAGCATTTT.

This rearrangement joins TRBV9 to TRBJ1-1; possibly TRBD1 for D (5 bases). Trimming pared 0 bases from V and 2 bases from J, leaving 14 bases between. The germline V gene has CDR1 SGDLS and CDR2 YYNGEE. The CDR3 spans 16 residues. This CDR3 is CASSVGARGGNTEAFF. As DNA, the CDR3 is TGTGCCAGCAGCGTAGGGGCGCGGGGCGGAAACACTGAAGCTTTCTTT.

This rearrangement joins TRBV7-9 to TRBJ1-6, with 8 bases lining up with TRBD1. The ends lost 3 bases at V and 2 bases at J; junction bases unmatched: 3. The CDR3 is made up of 16 amino acids. CDR1 and CDR2 (germline): SEHNR, FQNEAQ (reference sequence). The CDR3, as DNA: TGTGCCAGCAGCTTGACAGGGGTTCCCTATAATTCACCCCTCCACTTT. It is translated as CASSLTGVPYNSPLHF.

This clone has just a few counts. This chain uses TRBV11-2 with TRBJ2-5, with TRBD1 matching 10 bases. CDR1 and CDR2 from the germline V gene are SGHAT and FQNNGV. V gave up 2 bases and J gave up 3 bases; unmatched junction bases: 6. This CDR3 contains 16 residues. CDR3 in amino acids: CASSLWFGTGEETQYF. CDR3 sequence (DNA): TGTGCCAGCAGCTTATGGTTCGGGACAGGGGAAGAGACCCAGTACTTC.

The V and J genes are TRBV4-3 and TRBJ1-2; D is possibly TRBD1 (5 bases). V was pared by 0 bases and J by 7 bases, with 12 bases between. The CDR3 runs to 14 residues. Germline CDR1 LGHNA, CDR2 YSLEER. CDR3 coding DNA: TGCGCCAGCAGCCAAGATCAATGGGGGGGTGGCTACACCTTC. Translating gives CASSQDQWGGGYTF.

This sequence joins TRBV6-2 or TRBV6-3 and TRBJ2-1; TRBD1 matches at 9 bases. V was clipped by 5 bases and J by 2 bases; unmatched bases: 7. The germline CDR1 and CDR2 sequences are MNHEY and SVGEGT. The CDR3 is 16 amino acids. CDR3 nucleotide sequence: TGTGCCAGCAGTGGGTGGACAGGGGAACCCTACAATGAGCAGTTCTTC. This translates into CASSGWTGEPYNEQFF.